The 7 T cell receptor beta chains listed next were all sequenced from one sample in a study of CXCR3-negative and CXCR3-positive naive CD8 T cells. The study made its TRB cDNA libraries by 5' RACE, adding UMI labels. TCRdb reprocessed the 5' RACE reads and keeps a single row for each CDR3 protein, giving no DNA. This listing includes over 8,000 distinct CDR3 sequences. What was sequenced was naive CXCR3- CD8+ T cells from blood. Indicated subset: CD45RO-CCR7+CD27+CD95- naive CD8+ T cells lacking CXCR3 (TNR3-). Receptors were obtained from a human donor in good health. Some clones in this sample may be carry-over from other donors' samples.

Frequency places this clonotype as medium-sized. The gene calls are TRBV6-5 and TRBJ2-2; the D call of TRBD1 rests on TCRdb alone, since no DNA is present to check it. The CDR3 is 15 residues long. Germline V gene data show CDR1 as MNHEY and CDR2 as SVGAGI. The CDR3 sequence is CASSPSTRGTGELFF.

The chain links TRBV7-6 to TRBJ2-3; the TRBD2 assignment by TCRdb is unverifiable without DNA. The CDR3 contains 14 residues. CDR1 SGHVS and CDR2 FNYEAQ come from the germline V gene. CDR3 region: CASSMGGPWDTQYF.

The chain combines TRBV25-1 with TRBJ2-5. The CDR3 has 15 residues. The V gene's germline CDR1 is MGHDK and CDR2 SYGVNS. CDR3 amino acids: CASSESEIFEETQYF.

This clonotype ranks as medium-sized in terms of frequency. This rearrangement joins TRBV7-9 to TRBJ2-2; the TCRdb call, TRBD2, lacks DNA for checking. CDR1 and CDR2 (germline): SEHNR, FQNEAQ (reference sequence). The CDR3 length is 13 residues. CDR3 in amino acids: CASCPGGAGELFF.

V and J are TRBV4-3 and TRBJ2-1; TCRdb indicates TRBD2, and absent DNA this call remains unverified. Germline loops: CDR1 LGHNA, CDR2 YSLEER. CDR3 length equals 18 residues. The CDR3 sequence is CASSQESVAGSSYNEQFF.

The genes are TRBV6-1 and TRBJ2-1; TCRdb calls TRBD2, which cannot be checked without DNA. The germline CDR1 and CDR2 sequences are MNHNS and SASEGT. The CDR3 contains 16 residues. Here the CDR3 reads CASSGGLAGVYNEQFF.

The rearrangement uses TRBV28 and TRBJ2-1. Germline lookup yields CDR1 MDHEN and CDR2 SYDVKM. The CDR3 length is 14 residues. This CDR3 reads CASSLLTTVNEQFF.